This T cell receptor beta chain was captured by sequencing in a study of fetal regulatory T cell absence and autoimmunity. This clone was seen only once. Some clones are missing from TCRdb's copy, which holds only in-frame ones; the method was immunoSEQ multiplex PCR. The sample shows some 44,000 clones, around 85% of them seen only once. The CDR3 extends over 14 amino acids. V lost 2 bases to trimming and J lost 0 bases, with 7 bases between them. Germline CDR1 MNHEY, CDR2 SVGAGI. The TCR sequence derives from a newborn boy with IPEX syndrome. The sample consisted of cord blood. V and J are TRBV6-5 and TRBJ1-2; D is perhaps TRBD1 (6 bases). The CDR3: CASSYGQPNYGYTF. CDR3 nucleotide sequence: TGTGCCAGCAGTTACGGACAGCCTAACTATGGCTACACCTTC.